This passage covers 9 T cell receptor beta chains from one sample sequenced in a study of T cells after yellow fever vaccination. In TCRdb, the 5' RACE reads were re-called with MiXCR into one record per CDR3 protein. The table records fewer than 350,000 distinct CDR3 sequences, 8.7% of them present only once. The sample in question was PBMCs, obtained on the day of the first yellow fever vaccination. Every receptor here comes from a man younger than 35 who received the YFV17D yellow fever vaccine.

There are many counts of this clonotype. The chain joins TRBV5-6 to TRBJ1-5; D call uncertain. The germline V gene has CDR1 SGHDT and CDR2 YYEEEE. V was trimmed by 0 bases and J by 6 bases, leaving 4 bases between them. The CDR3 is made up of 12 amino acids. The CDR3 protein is CASSLGAQPQHF. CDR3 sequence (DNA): TGTGCCAGCAGCTTGGGTGCTCAGCCCCAGCATTTT.

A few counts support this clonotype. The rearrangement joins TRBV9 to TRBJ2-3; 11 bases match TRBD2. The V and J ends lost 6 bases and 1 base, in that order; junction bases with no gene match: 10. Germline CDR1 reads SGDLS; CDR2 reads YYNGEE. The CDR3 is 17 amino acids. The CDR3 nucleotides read TGTGCCAGCACTCTCAGCGGGACTAGCGGACGCACAGATACGCAGTATTTT. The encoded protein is CASTLSGTSGRTDTQYF. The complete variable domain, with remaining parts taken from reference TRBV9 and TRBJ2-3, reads DSGVTQTPKHLITATGQRVTLRCSPRSGDLSVYWYQQSLDQGLQFLIQYYNGEERAKGNILERFSAQQFPDLHSELNLSSLELGDSALYFCASTLSGTSGRTDTQYFGPGTRLTVL.

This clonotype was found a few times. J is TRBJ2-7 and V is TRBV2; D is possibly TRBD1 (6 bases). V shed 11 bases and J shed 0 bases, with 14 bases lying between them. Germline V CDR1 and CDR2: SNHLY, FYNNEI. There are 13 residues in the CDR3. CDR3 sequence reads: CAGHTGSSYEQYV. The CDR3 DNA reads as TGTGCCGGACACACAGGGAGCTCCTACGAGCAGTACGTC.

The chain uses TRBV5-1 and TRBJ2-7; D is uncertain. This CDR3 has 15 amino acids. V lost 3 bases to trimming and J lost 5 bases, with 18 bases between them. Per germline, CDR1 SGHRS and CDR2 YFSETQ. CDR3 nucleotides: TGCGCCAGCAGCTCCCCCTCCATTGGACGGAACGAGCAGTACGTC. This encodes CASSSPSIGRNEQYV.

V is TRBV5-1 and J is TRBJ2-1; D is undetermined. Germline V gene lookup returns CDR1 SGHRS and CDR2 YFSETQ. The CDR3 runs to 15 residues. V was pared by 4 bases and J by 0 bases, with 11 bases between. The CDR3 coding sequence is TGCGCCAGCAGCCCTCGGGCAGCCTCCTACAATGAGCAGTTCTTC. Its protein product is CASSPRAASYNEQFF.

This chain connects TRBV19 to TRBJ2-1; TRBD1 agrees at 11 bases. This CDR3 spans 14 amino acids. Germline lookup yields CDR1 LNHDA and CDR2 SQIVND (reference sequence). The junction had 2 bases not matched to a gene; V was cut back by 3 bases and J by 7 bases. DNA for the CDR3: TGTGCCAGTAGTATGGGGACAGGGGGAAATGAGCAGTTCTTC. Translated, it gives CASSMGTGGNEQFF.

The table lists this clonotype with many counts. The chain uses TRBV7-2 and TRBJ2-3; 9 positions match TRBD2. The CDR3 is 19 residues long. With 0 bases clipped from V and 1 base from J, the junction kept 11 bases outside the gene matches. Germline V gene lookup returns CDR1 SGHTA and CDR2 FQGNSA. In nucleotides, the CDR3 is TGTGCCAGCAGCTTAGCGAGATTCGGCGGGGGGGCTCGCACAGATACGCAGTATTTT. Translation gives CASSLARFGGGARTDTQYF. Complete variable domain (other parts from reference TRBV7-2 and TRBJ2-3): GAGVSQSPSNKVTEKGKDVELRCDPISGHTALYWYRQSLGQGLEFLIYFQGNSAPDKSGLPSDRFSAERTGGSVSTLTIQRTQQEDSAVYLCASSLARFGGGARTDTQYFGPGTRLTVL.

The CDR3 sequence is CASSLGQGNSYNSPLHF. The CDR3 region has the DNA TGCGCCAGCAGCTTGGGACAGGGCAACTCCTATAATTCACCCCTCCACTTT. The rearrangement joins TRBV5-1 to TRBJ1-6, with 7 nucleotides matching TRBD1. CDR1 is SGHRS, CDR2 YFSETQ, per germline. The CDR3 runs 17 residues. V was clipped by 0 bases and J by 0 bases; unmatched bases: 3. Based on the CDR3 plus reference TRBV5-1 and TRBJ1-6, the full variable domain is KAGVTQTPRYLIKTRGQQVTLSCSPISGHRSVSWYQQTPGQGLQFLFEYFSETQRNKGNFPGRFSGRQFSNSRSEMNVSTLELGDSALYLCASSLGQGNSYNSPLHFGNGTRLTVT.

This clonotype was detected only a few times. The DNA for the CDR3 is TGTGCCAGCAGCCCCGGCTTGAAGGCAGATACGCAGTATTTT. Residues: CASSPGLKADTQYF. This sequence joins TRBV12-3 or TRBV12-4 and TRBJ2-3; unclear D gene. The CDR3 is 14 residues long. The V end lost 6 bases, the J end lost 4 bases, and 14 bases lay between the germline ends.